This T cell receptor (beta chain) was recovered during a study of blood T cells in healthy people across ages. Findings and caveats of the study: Observed TCR beta diversity showed a strong correlation with the percentage of naive T cells as measured by flow cytometry.

CDR3 length: 14 residues. J lost 3 bases, V lost 7 bases, and 4 bases had no gene match. The germline CDR1 and CDR2 sequences are MNHNS and SASEGT. Sample-barcoded 5' priming and a J-beta primer mix drove a second PCR of about 7 to 11 cycles. Each of the cDNA molecules was tagged by a template-switch adaptor with 12 random nucleotides. TCRdb re-called the 5' RACE reads with MiXCR, one entry per CDR3 protein. Here the sample spans hundreds of thousands of distinct CDR3 sequences, around 50% being singletons. The authors extracted at least 5 micrograms of total RNA per sample. This clonotype has at least ten counts. What it binds is unknown.

The rearrangement uses TRBV6-1 and TRBJ2-2; 8 positions agree with TRBD2. The TCR originated in an elderly woman in good health. Material for sequencing was blood. This chain's CDR3 is CASTREGDTGELFF. The CDR3 nucleotides are TGTGCCAGCACCCGGGAGGGGGACACCGGGGAGCTGTTTTTT.